The 22 T cell receptor beta chains below all came from one sample that was sequenced in a study of shared clonotypes between healthy human individuals. Some clones are missing from TCRdb's copy, which holds only in-frame ones; the method was immunoSEQ multiplex PCR. This sample has some 2,400,000 clones; around 95% occur once, and the top ten carry around 0.13%. The specimen was naive CD4+ T cells sorted from blood. The subset here: CD45RA+ positively selected. The receptors were sampled from a man aged 18 to 29 in good health.

The V call is TRBV5-1, the J call TRBJ2-7; tentative D call: TRBD2 (6 bases). CDR3 size: 12 residues. Germline V lookup: CDR1 SGHRS, CDR2 YFSETQ. V lost 4 bases and J lost 5, with 10 bases in between. CDR3 protein: CASSAPGDEQYF. CDR3 nucleotide sequence: TGCGCCAGCAGCGCTCCGGGGGACGAGCAGTACTTC.

The chain carries TRBV30 and TRBJ1-4; TRBD1 might be the D (5 bases). The V gene lost 2 bases and the J gene lost 8 bases, with 12 bases spanning the gap. From germline, CDR1 is GTSNPN and CDR2 SVGIG (reference sequence). The CDR3 is made up of 13 amino acids. CDR3 residues: CAWSPDTGEKLFF. The CDR3 nucleotides read TGTGCCTGGAGTCCGGACACGGGGGAAAAACTGTTTTTT.

This chain joins TRBV7-9 and TRBJ1-3, with unresolved D. This CDR3 is 16 amino acids long. The germline CDR1 and CDR2 sequences are SEHNR and FQNEAQ (reference sequence). V was clipped by 3 bases and J by 0 bases, with 12 bases between them. The CDR3 reads CASSFKSSDSGNTIYF. The CDR3 coding sequence is TGTGCCAGCAGCTTCAAGTCATCAGACTCTGGAAACACCATATATTTT.

The V gene is TRBV4-1, the J gene TRBJ2-5; 9 bases match TRBD2. The CDR3 consists of 16 residues. After removal of 3 bases from V and 2 bases from J, the junction contained 7 bases not matched to a gene. The germline V gene has CDR1 MGHRA and CDR2 YSYEKL. CDR3 DNA: TGCGCCAGCAGCCATGGGAGCGGGGGGAGTCAAGAGACCCAGTACTTC. Amino acid sequence: CASSHGSGGSQETQYF.

The rearrangement uses TRBV6-5 and TRBJ1-1; no definite D call. The length of the CDR3 is 13 residues. Germline V gene lookup returns CDR1 MNHEY and CDR2 SVGAGI. Trimming left V 0 bases short and J 11 bases short, with 13 bases between. CDR3 sequence (DNA): TGTGCCAGCAGTTACTCGGCCGCCTGGACTGCTTTCTTT. Translating gives CASSYSAAWTAFF.

The chain employs TRBV10-1 and TRBJ2-7; maybe TRBD1 (5 bases). Per the germline V gene, CDR1 is WNHNN and CDR2 is SYGVQD (reference sequence). The CDR3 is made up of 14 amino acids. V was pared by 4 bases and J by 5 bases, with 15 bases between. The CDR3 region is CASSAGVPGNEQYF. In DNA, the CDR3 is TGCGCCAGCAGTGCGGGCGTTCCAGGGAACGAGCAGTACTTC.

The chain recombines TRBV28 with TRBJ2-5, with D maybe TRBD1 (5 bases). The V gene lost 4 bases and the J gene lost 4 bases, with 19 bases spanning the gap. Germline CDR1 and CDR2: MDHEN and SYDVKM. The CDR3 spans 16 residues. The CDR3 DNA follows: TGTGCCAGCAGTTCGATTGAAGCCTTCCAGGGAGAGACCCAGTACTTC. Protein: CASSSIEAFQGETQYF.

The rearrangement uses TRBV7-2 and TRBJ2-6; D gene ambiguous. The germline V gene has CDR1 SGHTA and CDR2 FQGNSA. V gave up 10 bases and J gave up 2 bases, with 15 bases separating them. This CDR3 spans 15 amino acids. The CDR3: CAILRSLAGANVLTF. The CDR3 DNA follows: TGTGCCATACTCAGATCGCTAGCTGGGGCCAACGTCCTGACTTTC.

This clone was detected once. V and J are TRBV5-1 and TRBJ2-3; TRBD2 agrees at 10 bases. Germline V gives CDR1 SGHRS, CDR2 YFSETQ. This CDR3 contains 17 residues. V lost 0 bases and J lost 3; bases outside the gene matches: 7. CDR3: CASSLGSSGGRTDTQYF. The CDR3 DNA is TGCGCCAGCAGCTTGGGTTCTAGCGGGGGACGGACAGATACGCAGTATTTT.

The chain is built from TRBV5-1 and TRBJ1-3, with a weak D call TRBD1 (6 bases). The V end lost 4 bases, the J end lost 4 bases, and 12 bases lay between the germline ends. Germline V gene lookup returns CDR1 SGHRS and CDR2 YFSETQ. The CDR3 runs to 14 residues. CDR3 amino acids: CASSPDSVGNTIYF. The CDR3 nucleotides are TGCGCCAGCAGCCCGGACAGTGTAGGAAACACCATATATTTT.

The CDR3 reads CASSPGTGGKNEQFF. Written as DNA, the CDR3 is TGTGCCAGCAGTCCAGGGACAGGGGGGAAAAATGAGCAGTTCTTC. The genes are TRBV6-1 and TRBJ2-1; TRBD1 matches 11 bases. CDR1 and CDR2 (germline): MNHNS, SASEGT. V gave up 5 bases and J gave up 7 bases; unmatched junction bases: 7. The CDR3 sequence is 15 residues long.

This chain joins TRBV5-1 and TRBJ2-3, with D possibly being TRBD1 (6 bases). Trimming cost V 1 base and J 3 bases, with 12 bases left between them. This CDR3 region has 15 residues. Germline V gene data show CDR1 as SGHRS and CDR2 as YFSETQ. The CDR3 loop reads CASSLQSGETDTQYF. CDR3 in DNA: TGCGCCAGCAGCTTGCAGTCAGGGGAGACAGATACGCAGTATTTT.

This chain links TRBV5-1 with TRBJ2-7; perhaps TRBD1 as D (6 bases). Germline CDR1 SGHRS, CDR2 YFSETQ. The CDR3 is 16 amino acids. V was pared by 4 bases and J by 9 bases, with 26 bases between. The CDR3 DNA sequence: TGCGCCAGCAGCACTGGGCCAGGGGCCGGTATATCGGTGCAGTACTTC. Its translation: CASSTGPGAGISVQYF.

In nucleotides, the CDR3 is TGTGCCAGCTCACAATTGCTGAACACTGAAGCTTTCTTT. Protein: CASSQLLNTEAFF. V and J are TRBV18 and TRBJ1-1; no firm D call. This CDR3 comprises 13 residues. CDR1 is KGHSH, CDR2 LQKENI, per germline. The ends were cut back, 4 bases at V and 0 bases at J, with 6 bases in the middle.

The rearrangement joins TRBV10-3 to TRBJ2-7, with unresolved D. CDR1 ENHRY and CDR2 SYGVKD come from the germline V gene. V was pared by 6 bases and J by 6 bases, with 18 bases between. The CDR3 has 14 amino acids. The CDR3 reads CAISARSNHFEQYF. The CDR3 DNA reads TGTGCCATCAGCGCACGTAGTAACCACTTCGAGCAGTACTTC.

The rearrangement uses TRBV6-6 and TRBJ1-1; no clear D gene. CDR3 size: 15 residues. CDR1 and CDR2 from the germline V gene are MNHNY and SVGAGI (reference sequence). Trimming took off 0 bases at V and 10 bases at J, with 18 bases between the two ends. The CDR3, as DNA: TGTGCCAGCAGTTACTCGGTAGCAGAAAGTGCTAGAGCTTTCTTT. Protein sequence: CASSYSVAESARAFF.

In the case of this clone: The sample carries other DNA sequences with the same CDR3. This chain connects TRBV5-1 to TRBJ1-6; TRBD1 aligns across 7 bases. V trimming: 4 bases; J trimming: 6 bases; junction bases outside the gene matches: 7. The CDR3 is made up of 15 amino acids. CDR1 is SGHRS and CDR2 is YFSETQ in the germline V gene. The CDR3 sequence is CASSPGTAANSPLHF. Here the CDR3 DNA reads TGCGCCAGCAGCCCGGGGACAGCTGCTAATTCACCCCTCCACTTT.

In DNA form, the CDR3 reads TGTGCCACCCGCGATCCGGGGGTTACCTATGGCTACACCTTC. As protein: CATRDPGVTYGYTF. The chain is built from TRBV15 and TRBJ1-2, with a possible D match to TRBD1 (5 bases). This CDR3 spans 14 amino acids. CDR1 and CDR2 (germline): LNHNV, YYDKDF (reference sequence). V shed 8 bases and J shed 4 bases, with 17 bases lying between them.

This chain connects TRBV6-5 to TRBJ1-6; 12 nucleotides line up with TRBD1. This CDR3 has 16 amino acids. CDR1 and CDR2 from the germline V gene are MNHEY and SVGAGI. With V trimmed by 2 bases and J by 10 bases, 6 bases remained unmatched. The CDR3: CASSYPGTGGESPLHF. The CDR3 DNA reads TGTGCCAGCAGTTACCCAGGGACAGGGGGCGAGTCACCCCTCCACTTT.

The CDR3 nucleotides are TGCGCCAGCACCTGGGACCCTACCTACGAGCAGTACTTC. This codes for CASTWDPTYEQYF. The chain is built from TRBV5-1 and TRBJ2-7; tentatively, D is TRBD1 or TRBD2 (5 bases each). V dropped 6 bases and J dropped 2 bases, with 12 bases sitting between them. From germline, CDR1 is SGHRS and CDR2 YFSETQ. CDR3 length: 13 residues.

The J gene is TRBJ2-1, the V gene TRBV7-8, with 11 bases matching TRBD2. Germline loops: CDR1 SGHVS, CDR2 FQNEAQ. V was pared by 4 bases and J by 2 bases, with 4 bases of the junction left unmatched. This CDR3 spans 16 amino acids. CDR3 nucleotide sequence: TGTGCCAGCAGCTCCGGGACTAGCGGAACCTACAATGAGCAGTTCTTC. It yields the protein CASSSGTSGTYNEQFF.

The V and J genes are TRBV7-8 and TRBJ2-1; no definite D call. Trimming removed 1 base from V and 5 bases from J, with 9 bases in between. The germline V gene encodes CDR1 SGHVS and CDR2 FQNEAQ. The CDR3 is 14 residues long. The CDR3 here is CASSLGGGNNEQFF. CDR3 DNA: TGTGCCAGCAGCTTAGGCGGCGGAAACAATGAGCAGTTCTTC.